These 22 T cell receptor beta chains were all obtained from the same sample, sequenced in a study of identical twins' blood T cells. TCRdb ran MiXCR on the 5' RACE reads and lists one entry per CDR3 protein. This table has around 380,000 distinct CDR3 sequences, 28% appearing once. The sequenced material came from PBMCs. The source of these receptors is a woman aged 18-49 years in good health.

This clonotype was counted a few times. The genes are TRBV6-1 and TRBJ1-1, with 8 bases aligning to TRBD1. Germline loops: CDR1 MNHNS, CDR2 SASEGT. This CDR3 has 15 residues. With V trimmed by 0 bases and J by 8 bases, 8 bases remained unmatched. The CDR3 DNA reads TGTGCCAGCAGTGAAGCTCCGGGACAGGACCCCGAAGCTTTCTTT. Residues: CASSEAPGQDPEAFF.

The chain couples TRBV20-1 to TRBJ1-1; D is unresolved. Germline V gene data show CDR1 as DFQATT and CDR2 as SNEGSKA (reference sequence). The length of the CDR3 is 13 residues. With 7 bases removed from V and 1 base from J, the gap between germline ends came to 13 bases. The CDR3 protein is CSGVGRSNTEAFF. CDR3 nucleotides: TGCAGTGGAGTGGGCAGATCGAACACTGAAGCTTTCTTT.

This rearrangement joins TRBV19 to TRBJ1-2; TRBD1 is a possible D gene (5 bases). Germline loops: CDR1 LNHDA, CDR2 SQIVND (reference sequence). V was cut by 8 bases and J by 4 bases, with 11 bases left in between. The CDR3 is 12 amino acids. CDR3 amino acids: CASAGYRYGYTF. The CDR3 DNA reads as TGTGCCAGTGCAGGGTATCGCTATGGCTACACCTTC.

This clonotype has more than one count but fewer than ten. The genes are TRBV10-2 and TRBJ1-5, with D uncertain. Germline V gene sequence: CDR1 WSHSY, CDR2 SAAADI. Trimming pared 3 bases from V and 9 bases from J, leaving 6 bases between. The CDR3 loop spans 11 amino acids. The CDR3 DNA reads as TGCGCCAGCAGTGAAGTAGGGCCCCAGCATTTT. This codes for CASSEVGPQHF.

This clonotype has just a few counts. The CDR3 nucleotides read TGTGCCAGCAGCTCCATAGGACCTCCGTGGGATACGCAGTATTTT. Translation gives CASSSIGPPWDTQYF. J is TRBJ2-3 and V is TRBV7-2, with D unresolved. From germline, CDR1 is SGHTA and CDR2 FQGNSA. V was cut by 4 bases and J by 6 bases, with 17 bases left in between. This CDR3 contains 15 residues.

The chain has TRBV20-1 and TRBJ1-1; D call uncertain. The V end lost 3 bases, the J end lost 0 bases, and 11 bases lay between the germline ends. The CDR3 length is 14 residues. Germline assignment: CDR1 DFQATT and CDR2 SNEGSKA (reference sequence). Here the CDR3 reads CSASGNFMNTEAFF. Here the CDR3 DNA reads TGCAGTGCTAGTGGGAATTTCATGAACACTGAAGCTTTCTTT.

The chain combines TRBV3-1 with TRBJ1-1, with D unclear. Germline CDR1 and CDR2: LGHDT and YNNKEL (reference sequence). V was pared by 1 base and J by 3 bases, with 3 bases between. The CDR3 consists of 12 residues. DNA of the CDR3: TGTGCCAGCAGCCAAGCCTACACTGAAGCTTTCTTT. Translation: CASSQAYTEAFF.

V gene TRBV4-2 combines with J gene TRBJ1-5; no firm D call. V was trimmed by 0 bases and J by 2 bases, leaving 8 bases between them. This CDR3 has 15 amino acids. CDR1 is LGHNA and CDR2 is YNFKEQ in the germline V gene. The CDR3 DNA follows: TGTGCCAGCAGCCAAGAACTGGGAGGCAATCAGCCCCAGCATTTT. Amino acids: CASSQELGGNQPQHF.

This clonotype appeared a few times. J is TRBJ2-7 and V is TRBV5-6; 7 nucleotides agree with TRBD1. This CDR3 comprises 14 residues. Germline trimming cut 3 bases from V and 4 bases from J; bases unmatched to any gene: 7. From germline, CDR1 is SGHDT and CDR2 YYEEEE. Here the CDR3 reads CASSSTTGSYEQYF. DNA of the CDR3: TGTGCCAGCAGCTCTACGACAGGGTCGTACGAGCAGTACTTC.

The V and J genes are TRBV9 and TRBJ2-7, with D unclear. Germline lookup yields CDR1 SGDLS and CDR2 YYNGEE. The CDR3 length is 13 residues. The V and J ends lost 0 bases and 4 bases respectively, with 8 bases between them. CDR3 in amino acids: CASSVEPGYEQYF. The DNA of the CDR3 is TGTGCCAGCAGCGTAGAACCTGGGTACGAGCAGTACTTC.

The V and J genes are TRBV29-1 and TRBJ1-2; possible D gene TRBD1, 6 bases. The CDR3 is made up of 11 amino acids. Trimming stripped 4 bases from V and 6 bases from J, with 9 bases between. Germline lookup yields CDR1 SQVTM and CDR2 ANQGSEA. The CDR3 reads CSVVGGHGYTF. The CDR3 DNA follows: TGCAGCGTTGTAGGGGGACATGGCTACACCTTC.

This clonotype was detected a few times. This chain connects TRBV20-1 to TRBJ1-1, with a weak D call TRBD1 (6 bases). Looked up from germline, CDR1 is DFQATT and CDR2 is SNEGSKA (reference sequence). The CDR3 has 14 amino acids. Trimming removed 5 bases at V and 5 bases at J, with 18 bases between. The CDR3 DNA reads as TGCAGTGCTCTCCGGGACACCGGTGGGACTGAAGCTTTCTTT. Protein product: CSALRDTGGTEAFF.

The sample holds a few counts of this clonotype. CDR3 nucleotide sequence: TGTGCCAGTAGTCGTGCTCCTCCAGGGTACGGCTACACCTTC. It codes for CASSRAPPGYGYTF. The chain links TRBV19 to TRBJ1-2; the D gene is possibly TRBD1 (5 bases). Trimming removed 5 bases at V and 8 bases at J, with 18 bases between. CDR3 length equals 14 residues. The V gene's germline CDR1 is LNHDA and CDR2 SQIVND (reference sequence).

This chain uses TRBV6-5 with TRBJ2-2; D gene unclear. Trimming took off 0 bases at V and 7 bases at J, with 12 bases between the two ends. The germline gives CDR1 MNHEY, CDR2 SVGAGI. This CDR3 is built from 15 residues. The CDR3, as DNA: TGTGCCAGCAGTTACTCGATGCGAGAAGACGGGGAGCTGTTTTTT. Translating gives CASSYSMREDGELFF.

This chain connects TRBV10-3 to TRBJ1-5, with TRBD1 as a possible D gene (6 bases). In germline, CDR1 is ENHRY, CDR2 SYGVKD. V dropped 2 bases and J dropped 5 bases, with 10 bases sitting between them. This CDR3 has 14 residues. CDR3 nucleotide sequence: TGTGCCATCAGTGAGGGGGACAAGCATCAGCCCCAGCATTTT. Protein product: CAISEGDKHQPQHF.

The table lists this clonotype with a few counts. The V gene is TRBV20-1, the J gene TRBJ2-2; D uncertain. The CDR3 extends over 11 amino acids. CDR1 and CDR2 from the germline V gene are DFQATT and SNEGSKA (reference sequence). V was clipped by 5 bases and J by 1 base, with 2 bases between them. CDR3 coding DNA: TGCAGTGCTTTGAACACCGGGGAGCTGTTTTTT. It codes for CSALNTGELFF.

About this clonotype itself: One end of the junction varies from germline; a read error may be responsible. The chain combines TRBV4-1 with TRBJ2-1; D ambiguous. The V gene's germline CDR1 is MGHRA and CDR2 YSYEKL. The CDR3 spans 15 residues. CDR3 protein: CSSSQGLAEYNEQFF. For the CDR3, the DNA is TGCTCCAGCAGCCAAGGATTGGCAGAGTACAATGAGCAGTTCTTC.

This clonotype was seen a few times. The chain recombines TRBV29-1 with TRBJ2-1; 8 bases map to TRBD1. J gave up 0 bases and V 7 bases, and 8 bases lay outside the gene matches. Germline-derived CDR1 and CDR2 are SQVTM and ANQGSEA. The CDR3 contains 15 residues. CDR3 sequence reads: CSAEDRVSSYNEQFF. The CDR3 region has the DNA TGCAGCGCAGAGGACAGGGTGAGCTCCTACAATGAGCAGTTCTTC.

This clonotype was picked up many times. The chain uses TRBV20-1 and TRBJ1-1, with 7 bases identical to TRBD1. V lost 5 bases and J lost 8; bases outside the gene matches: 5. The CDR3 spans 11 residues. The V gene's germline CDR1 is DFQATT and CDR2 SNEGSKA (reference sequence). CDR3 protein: CSAAEDREAFF. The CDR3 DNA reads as TGCAGTGCTGCCGAGGACAGGGAAGCTTTCTTT.

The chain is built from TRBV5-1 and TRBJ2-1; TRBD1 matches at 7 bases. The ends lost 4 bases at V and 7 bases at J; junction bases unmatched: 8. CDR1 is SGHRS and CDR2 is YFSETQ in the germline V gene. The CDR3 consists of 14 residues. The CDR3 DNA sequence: TGCGCCAGCAGCACCCCGACAGGGATGAATGAGCAGTTCTTC. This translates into CASSTPTGMNEQFF.

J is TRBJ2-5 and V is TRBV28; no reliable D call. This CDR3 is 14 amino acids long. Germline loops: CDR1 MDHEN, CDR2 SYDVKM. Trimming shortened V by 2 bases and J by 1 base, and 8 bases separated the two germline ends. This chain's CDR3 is CASSLTATQETQYF. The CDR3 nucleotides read TGTGCCAGCAGTTTAACCGCAACCCAAGAGACCCAGTACTTC.

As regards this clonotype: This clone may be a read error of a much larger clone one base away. The CDR3 DNA sequence: TGTGCCAGCAGCTTAGTGACGCAGGGTTGTCCTGAAGCTTTCTTT. It encodes CASSLVTQGCPEAFF. The chain couples TRBV11-3 to TRBJ1-1; a weak D match, TRBD1 (5 bases). Germline V gene sequence: CDR1 SGHNT, CDR2 YENEEA. V lost 1 base to trimming and J lost 6 bases, with 15 bases between them. This CDR3 has 15 amino acids.